A selection of T cell receptor beta chains follows, all from one sample in a study of CD8+CD57+ T cells in acquired aplastic anemia. One entry per CDR3 protein, called by TCRdb with MiXCR from the reads. Counted here are 250,000 to 300,000 distinct CDR3 sequences, roughly three fifths occurring once; the ten biggest clones make up less than 9.5%. Sequencing was carried out using sorted CD4+, CD8+, or CD8+CD57+ T cells (not recorded which) from PBMCs. The receptor source for this set is a human donor with severe aplastic anemia or a healthy control (not recorded which). The CDR3 runs from the conserved cysteine through the conserved F or W. Each record gives: clone size, D gene, J gene, V gene, CDR3 DNA, CDR3 protein. The D gene is left open where the match is weak. For some rows the clone size is stated as once, few or many, or as a class when expanded; others skip it.

clone_size: many
d_call: NA
j_call: TRBJ1-3
v_call: TRBV12-3/TRBV12-4
cdr3_nt: TGTGCCAGCAGTTTCTGGGGAAACACCATATATTTT
cdr3_aa: CASSFWGNTIYF

clone_size: NA
d_call: TRBD2
j_call: TRBJ2-1
v_call: TRBV20-1
cdr3_nt: TGCAGTGCCCAAACAGCGGGAGGGGCCCGGCAGTTCTTC
cdr3_aa: CSAQTAGGARQFF

clone_size: few
d_call: NA
j_call: TRBJ1-1
v_call: TRBV29-1
cdr3_nt: TGCAGCGCGAACAGGGCGCTCACTGAAGCTTTCTTT
cdr3_aa: CSANRALTEAFF

clone_size: NA
d_call: NA
j_call: TRBJ2-5
v_call: TRBV10-3
cdr3_nt: TGTGCCGTCGGCGGACAAATCGGAGTTGACCAAGAGACCCAGTACTTC
cdr3_aa: CAVGGQIGVDQETQYF

clone_size: NA
d_call: NA
j_call: TRBJ2-6
v_call: TRBV30
cdr3_nt: TGTGCCTGGAGTGGGGGGGACAAAACCTCTGGGGCCAACGTCCTGACTTTC
cdr3_aa: CAWSGGDKTSGANVLTF

clone_size: few
d_call: NA
j_call: TRBJ1-1
v_call: TRBV20-1
cdr3_nt: TGCAGTGCTAGAGTAGGTGACAGTGAAGCTTTCTTT
cdr3_aa: CSARVGDSEAFF

clone_size: NA
d_call: NA
j_call: TRBJ2-3
v_call: TRBV20-1
cdr3_nt: TGCAGTGCTAGAGATCGACGGTGGGCCGTCACAGATACGCAGTATTTT
cdr3_aa: CSARDRRWAVTDTQYF

clone_size: many
d_call: NA
j_call: TRBJ2-5
v_call: TRBV6-6
cdr3_nt: TGTGCCAGCAGTTTATCTCTAACCCAGTACTTC
cdr3_aa: CASSLSLTQYF

clone_size: NA
d_call: TRBD2
j_call: TRBJ2-7
v_call: TRBV20-1
cdr3_nt: TGCAGTGCTAGGCATAGCGGGAACTACGAGCAGTACTTC
cdr3_aa: CSARHSGNYEQYF

clone_size: NA
d_call: TRBD1
j_call: TRBJ1-2
v_call: TRBV10-1
cdr3_nt: TGCGCCGCCACAGGGGCCCGGGGAGATGGCTACACCTTC
cdr3_aa: CAATGARGDGYTF

clone_size: many
d_call: NA
j_call: TRBJ2-7
v_call: TRBV2
cdr3_nt: TGTGCCAGCACCCGGGACCGGAACTACGAGCAGTACTTC
cdr3_aa: CASTRDRNYEQYF

clone_size: NA
d_call: NA
j_call: TRBJ2-2
v_call: TRBV29-1
cdr3_nt: TGCAGCGTAGCCGCGAACACCGGGGAGCTGTTTTTT
cdr3_aa: CSVAANTGELFF

clone_size: NA
d_call: TRBD1
j_call: TRBJ1-6
v_call: TRBV12-3/TRBV12-4
cdr3_nt: TGTGCCAGCAAGGACAGGTTCAATTCACCCCTCCACTTT
cdr3_aa: CASKDRFNSPLHF

clone_size: NA
d_call: NA
j_call: TRBJ1-2
v_call: TRBV29-1
cdr3_nt: TGCAGCGTTGAAGGGGGTGGTGGCTATGGCTACACCTTC
cdr3_aa: CSVEGGGGYGYTF

clone_size: NA
d_call: NA
j_call: TRBJ2-3
v_call: TRBV7-8
cdr3_nt: TGTACCAGCAGTTACACCCCCGACGAGCTCGGAAGCACAGATACGCAGTATTTT
cdr3_aa: CTSSYTPDELGSTDTQYF

clone_size: NA
d_call: NA
j_call: TRBJ1-2
v_call: TRBV7-9
cdr3_nt: TGTGCCAGCAGCTTAGTAGGACTAAATGGCTACACCTTC
cdr3_aa: CASSLVGLNGYTF

clone_size: many
d_call: TRBD2
j_call: TRBJ2-5
v_call: TRBV3-1
cdr3_nt: TGTGCCAGCAGCCTACGGGGACTAGCGGAAGAGACCCAGTACTTC
cdr3_aa: CASSLRGLAEETQYF

clone_size: many
d_call: NA
j_call: TRBJ1-2
v_call: TRBV4-3
cdr3_nt: TGCGCCAGCAGCGTGGCCGGTACCCGTAACTATGGCTACACCTTC
cdr3_aa: CASSVAGTRNYGYTF

clone_size: NA
d_call: NA
j_call: TRBJ1-2
v_call: TRBV7-2
cdr3_nt: TGTGCCAGCAGCTCAGGGCGGCACTATGGCTACACCTTC
cdr3_aa: CASSSGRHYGYTF

clone_size: NA
d_call: TRBD2
j_call: TRBJ2-5
v_call: TRBV20-1
cdr3_nt: TGCAGTGTCCGGACTAGCGGGATCGGGGGGCGGGAGACCCAGTACTTC
cdr3_aa: CSVRTSGIGGRETQYF

clone_size: NA
d_call: NA
j_call: TRBJ2-3
v_call: TRBV19
cdr3_nt: TGTGCCAGTTGGGACGGAGGGGGCCCGACTAGCGAGACGCAGTATTTT
cdr3_aa: CASWDGGGPTSETQYF

clone_size: NA
d_call: NA
j_call: TRBJ1-1
v_call: TRBV19
cdr3_nt: TGTGCCAGTGCTACGTTGAGGTCTGAAGCTTTCTTT
cdr3_aa: CASATLRSEAFF

clone_size: few
d_call: NA
j_call: TRBJ2-1
v_call: TRBV25-1
cdr3_nt: TGTGCCAGCAGCGAGGGTTTGACTAGTTGGGCCTACAATGAGCAGTTCTTC
cdr3_aa: CASSEGLTSWAYNEQFF

clone_size: few
d_call: NA
j_call: TRBJ2-1
v_call: TRBV18
cdr3_nt: TGTGCCAGCTCACAACCCGGGCTTAATGAGCAGTTCTTC
cdr3_aa: CASSQPGLNEQFF

clone_size: many
d_call: NA
j_call: TRBJ2-1
v_call: TRBV29-1
cdr3_nt: TGCAGCGTTGAGGTTGCGGGGAACTACAATGAGCAGTTCTTC
cdr3_aa: CSVEVAGNYNEQFF

clone_size: many
d_call: TRBD1
j_call: TRBJ2-7
v_call: TRBV6-2/TRBV6-3
cdr3_nt: TGTGCCAGCACGGAGACAGGGTCCTACGAGCAGTACTTC
cdr3_aa: CASTETGSYEQYF

clone_size: NA
d_call: TRBD2
j_call: TRBJ2-2
v_call: TRBV27
cdr3_nt: TGTGCCAGCGGCGGACTAGCGGGTAGAACCGGGGAGCTGTTTTTT
cdr3_aa: CASGGLAGRTGELFF

clone_size: NA
d_call: TRBD1
j_call: TRBJ1-2
v_call: TRBV9
cdr3_nt: TGTGCCAGCAGCGCCTCGGGACAGGGTTATGGCTACACCTTC
cdr3_aa: CASSASGQGYGYTF

clone_size: many
d_call: TRBD1
j_call: TRBJ2-7
v_call: TRBV10-2
cdr3_nt: TGCGCCAGCAGTGAGTCGAGGGCAGGGGGCAACGAGCAGTACTTC
cdr3_aa: CASSESRAGGNEQYF

clone_size: NA
d_call: NA
j_call: TRBJ2-7
v_call: TRBV15
cdr3_nt: TGTGCCACCAGCAGTAGACTTGGACCGGAAGCCTACGAGCAGTACTTC
cdr3_aa: CATSSRLGPEAYEQYF

clone_size: NA
d_call: NA
j_call: TRBJ1-1
v_call: TRBV7-9
cdr3_nt: TGTGCCAGCAGCTACGAGGTAGGGAAAGCTTTCTTT
cdr3_aa: CASSYEVGKAFF

clone_size: many
d_call: NA
j_call: TRBJ1-1
v_call: TRBV7-7
cdr3_nt: TGTGCTAGCAGCTTTGCTCGGTTGAACACTGAAGCTTTCTTT
cdr3_aa: CASSFARLNTEAFF

clone_size: many
d_call: NA
j_call: TRBJ1-2
v_call: TRBV6-5
cdr3_nt: TGTGCCAGCAGTCCCAGAAGCGAAACTCGAGGCTACACCTTC
cdr3_aa: CASSPRSETRGYTF

clone_size: NA
d_call: TRBD1
j_call: TRBJ2-7
v_call: TRBV7-2
cdr3_nt: TGTGCCAGCAGGCGGGACAGGGGTCTCAACGAGCAGTACTTC
cdr3_aa: CASRRDRGLNEQYF

clone_size: NA
d_call: NA
j_call: TRBJ2-7
v_call: TRBV20-1
cdr3_nt: TGCAGTGCTGGGACCGGGACTCCGGCCGGGGAGCAGTACTTC
cdr3_aa: CSAGTGTPAGEQYF

clone_size: NA
d_call: TRBD2
j_call: TRBJ2-1
v_call: TRBV10-3
cdr3_nt: TGTGCCATCAGTGGAGGGACTAGCGGGTTCAATGAGCAGTTCTTC
cdr3_aa: CAISGGTSGFNEQFF

clone_size: NA
d_call: TRBD1
j_call: TRBJ2-2
v_call: TRBV20-1
cdr3_nt: TGCAGTGCTCCAAGTAGGGGACAGGGAATGAGCACCGGGGAGCTGTTTTTT
cdr3_aa: CSAPSRGQGMSTGELFF

clone_size: NA
d_call: NA
j_call: TRBJ1-2
v_call: TRBV12-3/TRBV12-4
cdr3_nt: TGTGCCAGCAGTTTACAGGAGGGCGTTGGATATGGCTACACCTTC
cdr3_aa: CASSLQEGVGYGYTF

clone_size: NA
d_call: TRBD1
j_call: TRBJ1-2
v_call: TRBV19
cdr3_nt: TGTGCCAGTAGTAAAACCGGGACAGGGGGCACTGGCTACACCTTC
cdr3_aa: CASSKTGTGGTGYTF

clone_size: NA
d_call: TRBD1
j_call: TRBJ1-6
v_call: TRBV9
cdr3_nt: TGTGCCAGCAGCGAAGACGCCTACGCAGGGGGCGTGGTCTCCTATAATTCACCCCTCCACTTT
cdr3_aa: CASSEDAYAGGVVSYNSPLHF

clone_size: NA
d_call: NA
j_call: TRBJ2-1
v_call: TRBV6-2/TRBV6-3
cdr3_nt: TGTGCCAGCAGTGACCGACAGGTCTCCTACAATGAGCAGTTCTTC
cdr3_aa: CASSDRQVSYNEQFF

clone_size: NA
d_call: NA
j_call: TRBJ2-2
v_call: TRBV20-1
cdr3_nt: TGCAGTGCTGCGGGGTCTGGGGAGCTGTTTTTT
cdr3_aa: CSAAGSGELFF

clone_size: NA
d_call: TRBD2
j_call: TRBJ2-7
v_call: TRBV10-3
cdr3_nt: TGTGCCATCAGTGAGTCACCTCGTGGGGGTAGCGGGGAGCTGTACTTC
cdr3_aa: CAISESPRGGSGELYF

clone_size: NA
d_call: TRBD1
j_call: TRBJ2-5
v_call: TRBV12-3/TRBV12-4
cdr3_nt: TGTGCCAGCCGGGACAGCTATTACAATGAGCAGTACTTC
cdr3_aa: CASRDSYYNEQYF

clone_size: NA
d_call: TRBD1
j_call: TRBJ1-2
v_call: TRBV7-9
cdr3_nt: TGTGCCAGCAGCCGGGCTAATACAGGGGAAAATGGCTACACCTTC
cdr3_aa: CASSRANTGENGYTF

clone_size: NA
d_call: NA
j_call: TRBJ2-5
v_call: TRBV7-3
cdr3_nt: TGTGCCAGCAGCTTAAAGGTCTCGGAGACCCAGTACTTC
cdr3_aa: CASSLKVSETQYF

clone_size: NA
d_call: NA
j_call: TRBJ1-1
v_call: TRBV29-1
cdr3_nt: TGCAGCTTTGCTCGGTTGAACACTGAAGCTTTCTTT
cdr3_aa: CSFARLNTEAFF

clone_size: NA
d_call: NA
j_call: TRBJ1-2
v_call: TRBV7-3
cdr3_nt: TGTGCCAGCAGCCCAGTGGGAGGGTCCGATAGGGTTATCTATGGCTACACCTTC
cdr3_aa: CASSPVGGSDRVIYGYTF

clone_size: few
d_call: NA
j_call: TRBJ1-6
v_call: TRBV28
cdr3_nt: TGTGCCAGCAGCCGGGACGGGGGCTATAATTCACCCCTCCACTTT
cdr3_aa: CASSRDGGYNSPLHF

clone_size: NA
d_call: TRBD1
j_call: TRBJ1-1
v_call: TRBV29-1
cdr3_nt: TGCAGCGTTGAGGCCGACAGGGGATCTGAAGCTTTCTTT
cdr3_aa: CSVEADRGSEAFF

clone_size: NA
d_call: NA
j_call: TRBJ2-7
v_call: TRBV20-1
cdr3_nt: TGCAGTACGCTAAGGGACGAGCAGTACTTC
cdr3_aa: CSTLRDEQYF

clone_size: NA
d_call: NA
j_call: TRBJ2-7
v_call: TRBV5-1
cdr3_nt: TGCGCCTGCAGCCCCGACAGTCCCTACGAGCAGTACTTC
cdr3_aa: CACSPDSPYEQYF

clone_size: NA
d_call: TRBD2
j_call: TRBJ2-5
v_call: TRBV2
cdr3_nt: TGTGCCAGCAGGAGACTAGCGGGGGGCCAAGAGACCCAGTACTTC
cdr3_aa: CASRRLAGGQETQYF

clone_size: NA
d_call: NA
j_call: TRBJ2-1
v_call: TRBV5-4
cdr3_nt: TGTGCCAGCAGCTTGGTCGGTGCGAATGAGCAGTTCTTC
cdr3_aa: CASSLVGANEQFF

clone_size: once
d_call: TRBD1
j_call: TRBJ1-6
v_call: TRBV11-2
cdr3_nt: TGTGCCAGCAGAGACAGGGGTGAATCACCCCTCCACTTT
cdr3_aa: CASRDRGESPLHF

clone_size: NA
d_call: TRBD2
j_call: TRBJ2-3
v_call: TRBV20-1
cdr3_nt: TGCAGTGCAACGGGACTAGCGGGACTCACAGATACGCAGTATTTT
cdr3_aa: CSATGLAGLTDTQYF

clone_size: NA
d_call: NA
j_call: TRBJ2-3
v_call: TRBV9
cdr3_nt: TGTGCCAGCAGCGGGGCGGGCCTAAGCACAGATACGCAGTATTTT
cdr3_aa: CASSGAGLSTDTQYF